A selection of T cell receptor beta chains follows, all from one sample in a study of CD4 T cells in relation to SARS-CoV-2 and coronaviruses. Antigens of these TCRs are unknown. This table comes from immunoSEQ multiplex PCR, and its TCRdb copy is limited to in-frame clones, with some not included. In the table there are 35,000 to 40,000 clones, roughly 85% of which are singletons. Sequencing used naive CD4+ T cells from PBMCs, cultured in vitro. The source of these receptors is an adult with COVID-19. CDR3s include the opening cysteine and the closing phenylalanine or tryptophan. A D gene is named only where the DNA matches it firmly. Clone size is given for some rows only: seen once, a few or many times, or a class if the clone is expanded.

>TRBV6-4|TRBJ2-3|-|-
CASSASVTDTQYF
TGTGCCAGCAGTGCTAGCGTCACAGATACGCAGTATTTT
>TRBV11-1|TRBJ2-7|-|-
CASSLRLLGASEQYF
TGTGCCAGCAGCTTAAGGTTGCTCGGGGCGAGCGAGCAGTACTTC
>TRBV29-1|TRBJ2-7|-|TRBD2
CSVARLAGGPGYEQYF
TGCAGCGTTGCCAGACTAGCGGGAGGGCCAGGTTACGAGCAGTACTTC
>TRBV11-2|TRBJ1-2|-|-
CASSFNRDYGYTF
TGTGCCAGCAGCTTTAACAGGGACTATGGCTACACCTTC
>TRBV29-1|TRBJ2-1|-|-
CSVLAGTAGNEQFF
TGCAGCGTTTTAGCCGGGACGGCGGGGAATGAGCAGTTCTTC
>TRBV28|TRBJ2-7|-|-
CASSSRSSYEQYF
TGTGCCAGCAGTTCGAGGAGCTCCTACGAGCAGTACTTC
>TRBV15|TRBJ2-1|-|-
CATSVNLGSYNEQFF
TGTGCCACCAGCGTCAACCTAGGGTCCTACAATGAGCAGTTCTTC
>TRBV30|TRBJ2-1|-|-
CAGRGYNEQFF
TGTGCCGGGCGGGGCTACAATGAGCAGTTCTTC
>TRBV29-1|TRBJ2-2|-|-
CSVEDVSGPVTGELFF
TGCAGCGTTGAAGACGTCTCGGGGCCGGTCACCGGGGAGCTGTTTTTT
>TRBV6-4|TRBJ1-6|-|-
CASSDSGSSPLHF
TGTGCCAGCAGTGACTCAGGGTCGTCACCCCTCCACTTT
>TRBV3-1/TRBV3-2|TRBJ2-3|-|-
CASSPRSGKLTDTQYF
TGTGCCAGCAGCCCCCGAAGCGGAAAGCTCACAGATACGCAGTATTTT
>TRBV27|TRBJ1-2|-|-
CASSSQGLNYGYTF
TGTGCCAGCAGTTCACAAGGGTTGAACTATGGCTACACCTTC
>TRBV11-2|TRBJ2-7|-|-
CASSPTGRPYEQYF
TGTGCCAGCAGCCCTACTGGCAGACCCTACGAGCAGTACTTC
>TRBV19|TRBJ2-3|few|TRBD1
CASRQGGTDTQYF
TGTGCCAGTAGACAGGGGGGCACAGATACGCAGTATTTT
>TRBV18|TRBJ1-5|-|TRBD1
CASSWTGGQPQHF
TGTGCCAGCTCATGGACAGGGGGTCAGCCCCAGCATTTT
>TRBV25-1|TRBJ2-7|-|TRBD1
CASVKGASYEQYF
TGTGCCAGCGTAAAGGGGGCCAGCTACGAGCAGTACTTC
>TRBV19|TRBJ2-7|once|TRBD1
CAVRDRGSYEQYF
TGTGCCGTGCGGGACAGGGGTTCCTACGAGCAGTACTTC
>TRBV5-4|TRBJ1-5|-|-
CASSPGQGSQPQHF
TGTGCCAGCAGCCCCGGGCAGGGAAGTCAGCCCCAGCATTTT
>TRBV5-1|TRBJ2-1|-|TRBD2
CASSLWGGGSYNEQFF
TGCGCCAGCAGCTTGTGGGGCGGGGGCTCCTACAATGAGCAGTTCTTC
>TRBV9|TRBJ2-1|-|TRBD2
CASSARTSGTKVYNEQFF
TGTGCCAGCAGCGCCCGGACTAGCGGGACCAAAGTGTACAATGAGCAGTTCTTC
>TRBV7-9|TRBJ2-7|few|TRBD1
CASGQGVGEQYF
TGTGCCAGCGGGCAGGGGGTTGGGGAGCAGTACTTC
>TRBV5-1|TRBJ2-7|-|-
CASSLDQWGQQYF
TGCGCCAGCAGCTTGGATCAATGGGGACAGCAGTACTTC